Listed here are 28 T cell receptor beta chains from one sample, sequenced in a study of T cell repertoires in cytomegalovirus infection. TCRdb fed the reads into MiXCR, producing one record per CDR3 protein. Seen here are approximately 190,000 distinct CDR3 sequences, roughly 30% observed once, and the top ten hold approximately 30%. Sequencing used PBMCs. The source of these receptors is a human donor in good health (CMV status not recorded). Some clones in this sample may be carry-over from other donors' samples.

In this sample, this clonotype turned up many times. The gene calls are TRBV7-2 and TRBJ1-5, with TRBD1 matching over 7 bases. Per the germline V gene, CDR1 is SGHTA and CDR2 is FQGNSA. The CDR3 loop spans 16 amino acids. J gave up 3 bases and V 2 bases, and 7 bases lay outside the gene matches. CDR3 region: CASSLRGQLNNQPQHF. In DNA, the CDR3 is TGTGCCAGCAGCTTAAGGGGACAGCTGAACAATCAGCCCCAGCATTTT.

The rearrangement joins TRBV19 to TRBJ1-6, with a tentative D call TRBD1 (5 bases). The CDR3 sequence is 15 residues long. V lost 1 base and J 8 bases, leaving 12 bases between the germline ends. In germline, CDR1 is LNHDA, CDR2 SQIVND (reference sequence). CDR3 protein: CASSIAVRGHSPLHF. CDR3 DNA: TGTGCCAGTAGTATAGCGGTAAGGGGCCATTCACCCCTCCACTTT.

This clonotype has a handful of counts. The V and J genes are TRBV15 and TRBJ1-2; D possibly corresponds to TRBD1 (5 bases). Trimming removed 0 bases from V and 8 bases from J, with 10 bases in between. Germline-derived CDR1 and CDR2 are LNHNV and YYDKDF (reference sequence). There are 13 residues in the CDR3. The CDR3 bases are TGTGCCACCAGCAGAGATCACGGGGGAGGCTACACCTTC. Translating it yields CATSRDHGGGYTF.

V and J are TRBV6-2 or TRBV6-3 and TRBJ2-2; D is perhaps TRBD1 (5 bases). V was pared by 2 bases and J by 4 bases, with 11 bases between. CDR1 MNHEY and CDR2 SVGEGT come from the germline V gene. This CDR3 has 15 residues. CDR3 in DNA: TGTGCCAGCAGTTACGGAACTCAGGGCACCGGGGAGCTGTTTTTT. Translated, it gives CASSYGTQGTGELFF.

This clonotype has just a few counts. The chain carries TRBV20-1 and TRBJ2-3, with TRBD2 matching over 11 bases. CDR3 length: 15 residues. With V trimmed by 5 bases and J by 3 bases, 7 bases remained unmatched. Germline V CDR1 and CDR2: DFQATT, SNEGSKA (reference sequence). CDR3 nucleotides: TGCAGTGCTCTTAGCGGGGGGGCCGCTACAGATACGCAGTATTTT. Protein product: CSALSGGAATDTQYF.

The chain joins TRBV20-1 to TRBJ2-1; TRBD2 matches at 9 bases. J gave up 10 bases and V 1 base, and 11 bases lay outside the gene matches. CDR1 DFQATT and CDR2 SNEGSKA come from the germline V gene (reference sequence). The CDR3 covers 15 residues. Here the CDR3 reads CSARAPSGGRQEQFF. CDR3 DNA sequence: TGCAGTGCTAGAGCACCGAGCGGGGGGAGACAGGAGCAGTTCTTC.

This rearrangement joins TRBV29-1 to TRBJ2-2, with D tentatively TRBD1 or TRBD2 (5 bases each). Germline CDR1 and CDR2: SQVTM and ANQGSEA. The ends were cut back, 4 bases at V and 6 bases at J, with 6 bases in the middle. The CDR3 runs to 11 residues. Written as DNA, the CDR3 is TGCAGCGTTGGGGACCCCGGGGAGCTGTTTTTT. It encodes CSVGDPGELFF.

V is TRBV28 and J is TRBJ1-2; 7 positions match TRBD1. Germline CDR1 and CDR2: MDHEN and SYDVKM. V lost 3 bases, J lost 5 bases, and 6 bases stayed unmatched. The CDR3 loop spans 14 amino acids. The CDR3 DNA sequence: TGTGCCAGCAGTTTCGACAGGGAGGGGTATGGCTACACCTTC. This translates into CASSFDREGYGYTF.

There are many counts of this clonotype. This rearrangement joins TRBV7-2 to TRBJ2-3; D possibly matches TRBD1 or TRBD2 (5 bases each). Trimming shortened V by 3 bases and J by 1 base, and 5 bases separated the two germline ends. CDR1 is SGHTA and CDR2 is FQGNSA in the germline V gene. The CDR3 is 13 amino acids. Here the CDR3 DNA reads TGTGCCAGCAGCTTGGGGGGCACAGATACGCAGTATTTT. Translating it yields CASSLGGTDTQYF.

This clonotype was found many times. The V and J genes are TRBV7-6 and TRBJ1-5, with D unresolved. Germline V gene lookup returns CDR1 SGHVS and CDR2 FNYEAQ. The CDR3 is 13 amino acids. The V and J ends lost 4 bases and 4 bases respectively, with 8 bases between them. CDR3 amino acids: CASSSAGNQPQHF. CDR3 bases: TGTGCCAGCAGCTCCGCGGGGAATCAGCCCCAGCATTTT.

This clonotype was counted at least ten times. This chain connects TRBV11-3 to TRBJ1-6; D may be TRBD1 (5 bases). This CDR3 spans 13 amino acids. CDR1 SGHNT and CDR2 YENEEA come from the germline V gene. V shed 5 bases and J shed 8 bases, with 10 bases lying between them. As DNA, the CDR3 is TGTGCCAGCAGCGCAGGGAGTTATTCACCCCTCCACTTT. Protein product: CASSAGSYSPLHF.

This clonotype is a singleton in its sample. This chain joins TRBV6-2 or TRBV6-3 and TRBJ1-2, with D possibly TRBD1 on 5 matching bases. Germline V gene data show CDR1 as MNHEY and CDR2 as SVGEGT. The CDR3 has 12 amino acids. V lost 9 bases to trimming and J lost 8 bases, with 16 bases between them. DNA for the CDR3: TGTGCCAGAACCCAAGACAGAGACGGCTACACCTTC. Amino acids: CARTQDRDGYTF.

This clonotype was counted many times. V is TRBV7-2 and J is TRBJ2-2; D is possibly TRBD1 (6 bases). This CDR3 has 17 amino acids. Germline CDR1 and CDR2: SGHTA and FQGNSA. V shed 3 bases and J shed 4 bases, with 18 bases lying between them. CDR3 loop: CASSLTGQGMGTGELFF. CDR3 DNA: TGTGCCAGCAGCTTGACGGGACAAGGGATGGGCACCGGGGAGCTGTTTTTT.

The CDR3, as DNA: TGTGCCAGCTCACCTCGGAGTGGACAGGGGTACTATGGCTACACCTTC. Protein: CASSPRSGQGYYGYTF. The chain joins TRBV18 to TRBJ1-2; TRBD1 matches 9 bases. The germline V gene encodes CDR1 KGHSH and CDR2 LQKENI. CDR3 size: 16 residues. The ends lost 3 bases at V and 3 bases at J; junction bases unmatched: 8.

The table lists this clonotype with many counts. This chain's CDR3 is CASSLVGGRTDTQYF. CDR3 nucleotides: TGTGCCAGCAGCTTAGTCGGGGGACGCACAGATACGCAGTATTTT. The V gene is TRBV7-2, the J gene TRBJ2-3, with D perhaps TRBD2 (6 bases). Trimming took off 1 base at V and 1 base at J, with 9 bases between the two ends. The CDR3 is made up of 15 amino acids. Germline V lookup: CDR1 SGHTA, CDR2 FQGNSA.

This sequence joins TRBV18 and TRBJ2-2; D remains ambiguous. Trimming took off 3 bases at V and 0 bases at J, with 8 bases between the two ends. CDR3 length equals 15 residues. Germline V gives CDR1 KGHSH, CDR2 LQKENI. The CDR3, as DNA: TGTGCCAGCTCACCGAAGACAACGAACACCGGGGAGCTGTTTTTT. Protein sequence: CASSPKTTNTGELFF.

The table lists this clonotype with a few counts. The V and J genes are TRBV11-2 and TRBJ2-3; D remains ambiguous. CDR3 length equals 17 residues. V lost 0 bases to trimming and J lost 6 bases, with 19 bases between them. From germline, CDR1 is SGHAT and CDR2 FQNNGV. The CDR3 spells CASSLDDEDDYTDTQYF. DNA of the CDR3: TGTGCCAGCAGCTTAGATGACGAAGACGATTACACGGATACGCAGTATTTT.

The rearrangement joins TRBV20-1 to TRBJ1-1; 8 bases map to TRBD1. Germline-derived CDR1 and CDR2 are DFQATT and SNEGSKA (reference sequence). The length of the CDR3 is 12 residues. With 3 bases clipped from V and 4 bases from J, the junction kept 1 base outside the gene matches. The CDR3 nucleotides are TGCAGTGCTAGCGACAGGGGCACTGAAGCTTTCTTT. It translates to CSASDRGTEAFF.

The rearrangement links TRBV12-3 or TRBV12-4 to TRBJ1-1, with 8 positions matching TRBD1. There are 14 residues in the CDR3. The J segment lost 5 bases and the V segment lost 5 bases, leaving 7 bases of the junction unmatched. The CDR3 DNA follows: TGTGCCAGCAGTGTCGGCACAGGGGGGACTGAAGCTTTCTTT. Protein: CASSVGTGGTEAFF.

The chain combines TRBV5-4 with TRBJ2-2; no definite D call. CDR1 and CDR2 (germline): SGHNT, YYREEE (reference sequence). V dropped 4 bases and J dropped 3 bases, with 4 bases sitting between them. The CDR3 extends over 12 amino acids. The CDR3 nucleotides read TGTGCCAGCAGCGCATACACCGGGGAGCTGTTTTTT. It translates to CASSAYTGELFF. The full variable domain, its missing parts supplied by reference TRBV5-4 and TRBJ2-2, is ETGVTQSPTHLIKTRGQQVTLRCSSQSGHNTVSWYQQALGQGPQFIFQYYREEENGRGNFPPRFSGLQFPNYSSELNVNALELDDSALYLCASSAYTGELFFGEGSRLTVL.

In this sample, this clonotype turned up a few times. CDR3 DNA: TGTGCCAGCAGTGTAGGACGGTCTCTGACTGAAGCTTTCTTT. This codes for CASSVGRSLTEAFF. The J gene is TRBJ1-1, the V gene TRBV2; D gene unclear. V was shortened by 4 bases and J by 5 bases, with 14 bases between the two germline ends. The CDR3 is made up of 14 amino acids. Germline V gives CDR1 SNHLY, CDR2 FYNNEI.

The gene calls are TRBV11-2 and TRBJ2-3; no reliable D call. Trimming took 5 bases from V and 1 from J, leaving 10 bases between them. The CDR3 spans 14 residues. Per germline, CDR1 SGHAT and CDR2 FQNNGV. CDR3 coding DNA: TGTGCCAGCAGCGACCGAATCGGCACAGATACGCAGTATTTT. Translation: CASSDRIGTDTQYF.

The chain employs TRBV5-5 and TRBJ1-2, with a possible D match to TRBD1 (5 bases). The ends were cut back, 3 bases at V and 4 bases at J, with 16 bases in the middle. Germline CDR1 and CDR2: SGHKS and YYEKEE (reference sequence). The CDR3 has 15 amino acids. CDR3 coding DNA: TGTGCCAGCAGCTCCCCGGGACGAGACCTCTATGGCTACACCTTC. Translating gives CASSSPGRDLYGYTF.

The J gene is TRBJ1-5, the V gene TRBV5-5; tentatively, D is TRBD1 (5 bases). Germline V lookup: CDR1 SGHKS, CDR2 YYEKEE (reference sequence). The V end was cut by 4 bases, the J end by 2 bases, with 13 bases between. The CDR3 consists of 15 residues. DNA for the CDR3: TGTGCCAGCAGCCGACCCGGGACGGGCAATCAGCCCCAGCATTTT. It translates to CASSRPGTGNQPQHF.

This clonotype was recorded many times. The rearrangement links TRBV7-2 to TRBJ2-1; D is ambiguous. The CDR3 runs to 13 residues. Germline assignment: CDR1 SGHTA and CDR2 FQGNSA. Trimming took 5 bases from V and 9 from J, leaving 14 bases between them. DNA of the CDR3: TGTGCCAGCAGCCGCATCGAACTTAGTGAGCAGTTCTTC. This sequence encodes CASSRIELSEQFF.

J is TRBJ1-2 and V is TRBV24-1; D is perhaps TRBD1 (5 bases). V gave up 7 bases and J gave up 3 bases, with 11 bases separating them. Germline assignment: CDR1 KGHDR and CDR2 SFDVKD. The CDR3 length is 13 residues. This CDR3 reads CATSQGEDYGYTF. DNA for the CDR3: TGTGCCACCAGCCAGGGCGAGGACTATGGCTACACCTTC.

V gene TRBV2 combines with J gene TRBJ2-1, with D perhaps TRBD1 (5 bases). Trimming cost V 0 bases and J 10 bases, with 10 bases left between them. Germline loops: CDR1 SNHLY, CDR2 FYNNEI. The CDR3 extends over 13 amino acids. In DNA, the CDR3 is TGTGCCAGCAGTGAAGCGGCTTCAGGGGAGCAGTTCTTC. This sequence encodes CASSEAASGEQFF.

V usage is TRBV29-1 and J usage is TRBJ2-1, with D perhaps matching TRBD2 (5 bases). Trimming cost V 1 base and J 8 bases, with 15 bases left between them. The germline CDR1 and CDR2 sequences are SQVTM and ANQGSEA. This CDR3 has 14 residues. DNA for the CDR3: TGCAGCGTTGAAGTAGGACCAGGAGGCGATGAGCAGTTCTTC. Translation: CSVEVGPGGDEQFF.